The 32 T cell receptor beta chains below come from one sample, sequenced in a study of T cell responses to AZD1222 COVID-19 vaccine. TCRdb keeps only in-frame clones here, not all; method: immunoSEQ multiplex PCR. The sample records about 150,000 clones, approximately 94% being singletons. The sample consisted of peripheral blood, taken on day 0 of AZD1222 vaccination. The receptor set was obtained from an adult in good health.

V usage is TRBV21-1 and J usage is TRBJ2-1; the table names TRBD2, a call not compared with the DNA. TRBV21-1 is a recognized pseudogene. The CDR3 totals 16 residues. The CDR3 coding sequence is TGTGCCAGCAGCAACCACCGAAGACTAGCGGGGGAGATATCGTTCTTC. This encodes CASSNHRRLAGEISFF.

This chain joins TRBV28 and TRBJ2-6; the D is unclear. The CDR3 has 17 amino acids. The V end was cut by 6 bases, the J end by 0 bases, with 15 bases between. Germline lookup yields CDR1 MDHEN and CDR2 SYDVKM. CDR3: CASRRRQSFSGANVLTF. As DNA, the CDR3 is TGTGCCAGCAGAAGGCGCCAGTCCTTCTCTGGGGCCAACGTCCTGACTTTC.

The chain carries TRBV6-5 and TRBJ2-3; 9 bases map to TRBD2. The germline CDR1 and CDR2 sequences are MNHEY and SVGAGI. The CDR3 has 13 amino acids. V shed 5 bases and J 14 bases; nucleotides not matched to a gene: 11. CDR3 loop: CASSKRPSGKGYF. CDR3 nucleotides: TGTGCCAGCAGTAAAAGGCCTAGCGGGAAGGGGTATTTT.

V and J are TRBV10-1 and TRBJ2-3; 7 nucleotides match TRBD2. Trimming removed 7 bases from V and 4 bases from J; junction bases left unmatched: 14. Germline CDR1 reads WNHNN; CDR2 reads SYGVQD (reference sequence). This CDR3 region has 16 residues. Here the CDR3 DNA reads TGCGCCAGCATTCTAAAGCGGGACCCGGCATCAGATACGCAGTATTTT. Residues: CASILKRDPASDTQYF.

This clone was seen once. The chain combines TRBV29-1 with TRBJ1-1, with D possibly being TRBD1 (6 bases). The V end was cut by 8 bases, the J end by 3 bases, with 22 bases between. The CDR3 length is 15 residues. Germline V gene sequence: CDR1 SQVTM, CDR2 ANQGSEA. The CDR3 region is CSSASGGGGYTEAFF. The CDR3 bases are TGCAGCTCCGCATCCGGGGGAGGGGGTTACACTGAAGCTTTCTTT.

The rearrangement links TRBV18 to TRBJ2-4; D may be TRBD1 or TRBD2 (6 bases each). The V gene's germline CDR1 is KGHSH and CDR2 LQKENI. The CDR3 totals 20 residues. Between the trimmed V and J ends, which lost 4 bases and 3 bases, there was a span of 28 bases. The CDR3 protein is CASSRPTGSPSEGVKNIQYF. DNA for the CDR3: TGTGCCAGCTCACGTCCGACAGGTTCCCCTAGCGAGGGGGTCAAAAACATTCAGTACTTC.

The chain uses TRBV2 and TRBJ2-1; 13 nucleotides align to TRBD2. V lost 3 bases, J lost 8 bases, and 1 base stayed unmatched. CDR1 and CDR2 (germline): SNHLY, FYNNEI. The CDR3 loop spans 14 amino acids. CDR3 sequence (DNA): TGTGCCAGCAGTGAGGGACTAGCGGGGCATGAGCAGTTCTTC. This gives the protein CASSEGLAGHEQFF.

The chain couples TRBV28 to TRBJ1-5, with 10 nucleotides matching TRBD1. CDR1 and CDR2 from the germline V gene are MDHEN and SYDVKM. This CDR3 contains 18 residues. Trimming cost V 7 bases and J 2 bases; bases outside gene matches: 14. The CDR3 is CASNLETGGFIGNQPQHF. CDR3 nucleotides: TGTGCCAGCAATCTTGAGACAGGGGGCTTTATCGGCAATCAGCCCCAGCATTTT.

The chain has TRBV7-9 and TRBJ2-5; D remains ambiguous. CDR3 size: 13 residues. V gave up 3 bases and J gave up 2 bases, with 7 bases separating them. Looked up from germline, CDR1 is SEHNR and CDR2 is FQNEAQ (reference sequence). Here the CDR3 reads CASSLRRQETQYF. CDR3 coding DNA: TGTGCCAGCAGCTTGCGCAGGCAAGAGACCCAGTACTTC.

The chain carries TRBV7-9 and TRBJ1-2; D remains unclear. CDR1 is SEHNR, CDR2 FQNEAQ, per germline (reference sequence). Trimming cost V 8 bases and J 8 bases, with 6 bases left between them. CDR3 length: 9 residues. CDR3 region: CASEGGYTF. The CDR3 DNA follows: TGTGCCAGCGAAGGGGGCTACACCTTC.

CDR3 amino acids: CASSQDVGLAGTFDNEQFF. The CDR3, as DNA: TGTGCCAGCAGCCAAGATGTCGGACTAGCGGGGACGTTCGACAATGAGCAGTTCTTC. The chain couples TRBV4-2 to TRBJ2-1; TRBD2 aligns across 12 bases. Trimming took 0 bases from V and 5 from J; bases not matched to a gene: 11. Germline V gene data show CDR1 as LGHNA and CDR2 as YNFKEQ. The CDR3 is 19 amino acids.

In DNA, the CDR3 is TGTGCCAGCAGAGGGACAGGGAGTGAAGCTTTCTTT. Its translation is CASRGTGSEAFF. The genes are TRBV7-9 and TRBJ1-1; TRBD1 agrees at 9 bases. Germline trimming cut 6 bases from V and 7 bases from J; bases unmatched to any gene: 3. This CDR3 contains 12 residues. Germline V CDR1 and CDR2: SEHNR, FQNEAQ (reference sequence).

The chain uses TRBV5-1 and TRBJ1-5; D unresolved. CDR1 is SGHRS and CDR2 is YFSETQ in the germline V gene. The CDR3 is 15 amino acids. V was cut by 0 bases and J by 0 bases, with 7 bases left in between. The CDR3 region has the DNA TGCGCCAGCAGCTTGGGGGAGGGTAGCAATCAGCCCCAGCATTTT. Translating it yields CASSLGEGSNQPQHF.

This chain links TRBV4-1 with TRBJ1-6, with 8 bases that match TRBD1. From germline, CDR1 is MGHRA and CDR2 YSYEKL. This CDR3 is built from 17 residues. V shed 3 bases and J 6 bases; nucleotides not matched to a gene: 10. The CDR3 loop reads CASSQLPDRVLNSPLHF. The DNA of the CDR3 is TGCGCCAGCAGCCAGCTCCCGGACAGGGTTCTTAATTCACCCCTCCACTTT.

The chain uses TRBV7-9 and TRBJ2-5, with TRBD2 as a possible D gene (5 bases). The V and J ends lost 5 bases and 1 base respectively, with 8 bases between them. CDR1 and CDR2 from the germline V gene are SEHNR and FQNEAQ (reference sequence). This CDR3 contains 13 residues. This chain's CDR3 is CASSRGSQETQYF. CDR3 bases: TGTGCCAGCAGCCGAGGGAGCCAAGAGACCCAGTACTTC. Supplemented by reference TRBV7-9 and TRBJ2-5, the full variable domain reads DTGVSQNPRHKITKRGQNVTFRCDPISEHNRLYWYRQTLGQGPEFLTYFQNEAQLEKSRLLSDRFSAERPKGSFSTLEIQRTEQGDSAMYLCASSRGSQETQYFGPGTRLLVL.

This chain connects TRBV18 to TRBJ2-1; TRBD1 is a possible D gene (6 bases). Per germline, CDR1 KGHSH and CDR2 LQKENI. This CDR3 region has 16 residues. V was shortened by 4 bases and J by 2 bases, with 15 bases between the two germline ends. CDR3 loop: CASSLSDRFPYNEQFF. In DNA, the CDR3 is TGTGCCAGCTCACTTTCGGACAGATTCCCCTACAATGAGCAGTTCTTC.

The chain joins TRBV30 to TRBJ1-6, with D tentatively TRBD1 (6 bases). V was cut by 3 bases and J by 5 bases, with 20 bases left in between. Germline CDR1 and CDR2: GTSNPN and SVGIG (reference sequence). The CDR3 length is 17 residues. CDR3 sequence reads: CAWSLIQGSGNNSPLHF. The CDR3 DNA reads as TGTGCCTGGAGCCTTATTCAGGGGTCTGGGAATAATTCACCCCTCCACTTT.

In DNA, the CDR3 is TGTGCCATCAGTGAGTACGGGGGAGTTAGCACAGATACGCAGTATTTT. Translated: CAISEYGGVSTDTQYF. The V call is TRBV10-3, the J call TRBJ2-3; maybe TRBD2 (6 bases). V was trimmed by 1 base and J by 0 bases, leaving 11 bases between them. Germline loops: CDR1 ENHRY, CDR2 SYGVKD. The CDR3 has 16 residues.

This clone came up once. J is TRBJ1-3 and V is TRBV28; 9 bases agree with TRBD1. Germline V gene data show CDR1 as MDHEN and CDR2 as SYDVKM. The CDR3 extends over 15 amino acids. Trimming took 9 bases from V and 2 from J; bases not matched to a gene: 8. The CDR3: CASWGTGRTGNTIYF. DNA of the CDR3: TGTGCCAGTTGGGGGACAGGGCGAACTGGAAACACCATATATTTT.

The chain carries TRBV28 and TRBJ2-6; no clear D. The CDR3 spans 16 residues. Trimming removed 3 bases at V and 4 bases at J, with 13 bases between. The germline V gene encodes CDR1 MDHEN and CDR2 SYDVKM. The CDR3 sequence: CASSFSGSPGANVLTF. The DNA for the CDR3 is TGTGCCAGCAGTTTCTCAGGTTCACCGGGGGCCAACGTCCTGACTTTC. Using reference TRBV28 and TRBJ2-6 for the parts outside the CDR3, the full variable domain is DVKVTQSSRYLVKRTGEKVFLECVQDMDHENMFWYRQDPGLGLRLIYFSYDVKMKEKGDIPEGYSVSREKKERFSLILESASTNQTSMYLCASSFSGSPGANVLTFGAGSRLTVL.

J is TRBJ1-2 and V is TRBV12-5; 9 nucleotides agree with TRBD1. With V trimmed by 1 base and J by 7 bases, 7 bases remained unmatched. CDR3 length: 15 residues. CDR1 is LGHNT and CDR2 is FRNRAP in the germline V gene. In DNA form, the CDR3 reads TGTGCTAGTGGTTTGGGGACAGGGGCTAAAGTTGGCTACACCTTC. Residues: CASGLGTGAKVGYTF.

The chain uses TRBV30 and TRBJ1-5; no firm D call. The CDR3 extends over 15 amino acids. CDR1 and CDR2 from the germline V gene are GTSNPN and SVGIG (reference sequence). Between the trimmed V and J ends, which lost 0 bases and 2 bases, there was a span of 11 bases. The CDR3 sequence is CAWSVLSSRNQPQHF. The CDR3 nucleotides are TGTGCCTGGAGTGTGCTAAGCAGCCGCAATCAGCCCCAGCATTTT.

This clone is a singleton in its sample. The rearrangement uses TRBV4-3 and TRBJ2-3; tentatively, D is TRBD2 (6 bases). Per the germline V gene, CDR1 is LGHNA and CDR2 is YSLEER. The length of the CDR3 is 16 residues. V was pared by 0 bases and J by 3 bases, with 13 bases between. DNA of the CDR3: TGCGCCAGCAGCCAAGATCTGGGGGGAGCAACAGATACGCAGTATTTT. This gives the protein CASSQDLGGATDTQYF.

J is TRBJ2-7 and V is TRBV28; the D gene could be TRBD1 or TRBD2 (5 bases each). Germline assignment: CDR1 MDHEN and CDR2 SYDVKM. The CDR3 totals 15 residues. Trimming took 6 bases from V and 0 from J, leaving 15 bases between them. The CDR3: CASRDGGGNSYEQYV. CDR3 bases: TGTGCCAGCAGGGATGGGGGTGGGAACTCCTACGAGCAGTACGTC.

The V gene is TRBV21-1, the J gene TRBJ1-3; TRBD1, as called in the table, went unchecked against the DNA. TRBV21-1 is classified as a pseudogene. The CDR3 consists of 19 residues. CDR3 bases: TGTGCCAGCAGCAAATCCCTATGCGGGACAGGGCCATCTGGAAACACCATATATTTT. Its protein is CASSKSLCGTGPSGNTIYF.

This clone was seen once. The gene calls are TRBV5-1 and TRBJ1-5; D is uncertain. This CDR3 is 15 amino acids long. Trimming removed 0 bases at V and 8 bases at J, with 15 bases between. Germline V lookup: CDR1 SGHRS, CDR2 YFSETQ. The CDR3 DNA follows: TGCGCCAGCAGCTTGGTTGCGGGGTCGGGTGAGCCCCAGCATTTT. Amino acids: CASSLVAGSGEPQHF.

The chain employs TRBV11-2 and TRBJ1-5; maybe TRBD1 (6 bases). Germline V gives CDR1 SGHAT, CDR2 FQNNGV. Trimming shortened V by 1 base and J by 10 bases, and 14 bases separated the two germline ends. CDR3 length: 14 amino acids. The CDR3 region has the DNA TGTGCCAGCAGCTTAGGGAAGGGGGTCGGCCCCCAGCATTTT. Translation gives CASSLGKGVGPQHF.

The genes are TRBV30 and TRBJ2-3; D gene uncertain. The CDR3 loop spans 11 amino acids. From germline, CDR1 is GTSNPN and CDR2 SVGIG (reference sequence). Trimming pared 1 base from V and 4 bases from J, leaving 3 bases between. The CDR3 DNA reads as TGTGCCTGGAGTGGGGCAGATACGCAGTATTTT. This translates into CAWSGADTQYF.

This chain uses TRBV5-1 with TRBJ1-4; 12 positions agree with TRBD1. This CDR3 comprises 15 residues. From germline, CDR1 is SGHRS and CDR2 YFSETQ. J lost 8 bases, V lost 4 bases, and 6 bases had no gene match. This chain's CDR3 is CASSGTGGSGEKLFF. The CDR3 coding sequence is TGCGCCAGCAGCGGGACAGGGGGCTCGGGGGAAAAACTGTTTTTT.

The V and J genes are TRBV19 and TRBJ2-1; TRBD2 matches at 10 bases. Germline CDR1 and CDR2: LNHDA and SQIVND (reference sequence). The CDR3 consists of 15 residues. J lost 6 bases, V lost 3 bases, and 5 bases had no gene match. This CDR3 reads CASSIMTSGFNEQFF. Here the CDR3 DNA reads TGTGCCAGTAGTATTATGACTAGCGGGTTCAATGAGCAGTTCTTC. Complete variable domain (other parts from reference TRBV19 and TRBJ2-1): DGGITQSPKYLFRKEGQNVTLSCEQNLNHDAMYWYRQDPGQGLRLIYYSQIVNDFQKGDIAEGYSVSREKKESFPLTVTSAQKNPTAFYLCASSIMTSGFNEQFFGPGTRLTVL.

The V and J genes are TRBV2 and TRBJ2-7; perhaps D is TRBD1 or TRBD2 (6 bases each). The CDR3 is 13 amino acids. Trimming shortened V by 5 bases and J by 11 bases, and 19 bases separated the two germline ends. Germline-derived CDR1 and CDR2 are SNHLY and FYNNEI. The CDR3 loop is CASSYNRQAGKYV. In DNA, the CDR3 is TGTGCCAGCAGTTACAATCGACAGGCGGGGAAGTACGTC.

This chain connects TRBV5-1 to TRBJ2-6; D unclear. Deletions cut 3 bases from V and 4 bases from J, with 17 bases between. This CDR3 has 17 amino acids. Germline CDR1 and CDR2: SGHRS and YFSETQ. CDR3 bases: TGCGCCAGCAGCTGGAGCCCTGAGGACCCCGGGGCCAACGTCCTGACTTTC. Translating gives CASSWSPEDPGANVLTF.